This is a list of T cell receptor beta chains from one sample in a study of shared clonotypes between healthy human individuals. Clones were read by immunoSEQ multiplex PCR, and TCRdb kept only the in-frame ones, dropping some. The data hold hundreds of thousands of clones, with 85% to 95% observed a single time. What was sequenced was naive CD8+ T cells sorted from blood. All receptors derive from a woman under 40 in good health. Both conserved end residues are part of each CDR3. D genes are given only for firm matches. Not all rows give a size; the values are once, few, many and, for expanded clones, a class.

D	size	V	J	DNA	CDR3
.	.	TRBV19	TRBJ2-7	TGTGCCAGTAGTATGGCGGAGTCCTACGAGCAGTACTTC	CASSMAESYEQYF
TRBD1	once	TRBV10-3	TRBJ1-2	TGTGCCATCAGTGAGGTGACCGGGACAGGGGATTATGGCTACACCTTC	CAISEVTGTGDYGYTF
.	.	TRBV6-5	TRBJ2-7	TGTGCCAGCAGCCGGACAGACCACTACGAGCAGTACTTC	CASSRTDHYEQYF
TRBD1	.	TRBV27	TRBJ1-5	TGTGCCAGCAGGGCCGGGACAGGCAGCTATCAGCCCCAGCATTTT	CASRAGTGSYQPQHF
.	.	TRBV19	TRBJ2-7	TGTGCCAGTAGTATAGATCTGGAAAGCTACGAGCAGTACTTC	CASSIDLESYEQYF
.	once	TRBV28	TRBJ1-4	TGTGCCAGCAGTTTGTTCTTGGGGGCAACTAATGAAAAACTGTTTTTT	CASSLFLGATNEKLFF
TRBD2	.	TRBV5-8	TRBJ2-1	TGTGCCAGCACCTCACCCTGGCGGGAGATTGACAATGAGCAGTTCTTC	CASTSPWREIDNEQFF
.	once	TRBV27	TRBJ1-1	TGTGCCAGCAGTATCACGTCGACAGGAGGAGCTTTCTTT	CASSITSTGGAFF
.	.	TRBV6-6	TRBJ1-1	TGTGCCAGCAGTTATTCCGCGAACACTGAAGCTTTCTTT	CASSYSANTEAFF
.	.	TRBV28	TRBJ2-3	TGTGCCAGCAGCCGCGGACAGACCACGACCTTCACAGATACGCAGTATTTT	CASSRGQTTTFTDTQYF
TRBD2	.	TRBV6-5	TRBJ2-2	TGTGCCAGCAGTTTCGGGACTACCAACACCGGGGAGCTGTTTTTT	CASSFGTTNTGELFF
TRBD1	.	TRBV28	TRBJ2-1	TGTGCCAGCAGTGACGGACAGGGGAATTATTGGAATGAGCAGTTCTTC	CASSDGQGNYWNEQFF
.	.	TRBV9	TRBJ2-7	TGTGCCAGCAGCGGGCCGAGGTCCTACGAGCAGTACTTC	CASSGPRSYEQYF
.	.	TRBV7-9	TRBJ2-1	TGTGCCAGCAGCTTAGGATCGAAGGGTGAGCAGTTCTTC	CASSLGSKGEQFF
TRBD2	.	TRBV27	TRBJ2-1	TGTGCCAGCAGCCTTGGGACTAGCGGACGAGAGGCGCAGTTCTTC	CASSLGTSGREAQFF
.	.	TRBV5-4	TRBJ1-4	TGTGCCAGCAGTCTGGGGGCGGAACTGTTTTTT	CASSLGAELFF
.	.	TRBV28	TRBJ2-7	TGTGCCAGCAGTTTGGTGGAGGGGGGCGAGCAGTACTTC	CASSLVEGGEQYF
.	.	TRBV27	TRBJ2-1	TGTGCCAGCAGTTTGGTTAGCTCCTACAATGAGCAGTTCTTC	CASSLVSSYNEQFF
TRBD2	.	TRBV6-1	TRBJ2-7	TGTGCCAGCAGTGAAAGGGCTAGCGGGAGCCACGAGCAGTACTTC	CASSERASGSHEQYF
.	.	TRBV14	TRBJ2-7	TGTGCCAGCAGCCAAGTTAGGGGGGGCGAGCAGTACTTC	CASSQVRGGEQYF
TRBD1	.	TRBV27	TRBJ1-4	TGTGCCAGCAGTTTTGGGACAGCTGAAAAACTGTTTTTT	CASSFGTAEKLFF
.	.	TRBV5-1	TRBJ2-1	TGCGCCAGCAGCCCCGGGGGGCGGGAGCGTCTTGAGCAGTTCTTC	CASSPGGRERLEQFF
.	.	TRBV14	TRBJ1-1	TGTGCCAGCAGCCAAATACGGGGGGGTGAAGCTTTCTTT	CASSQIRGGEAFF
TRBD1	.	TRBV4-1	TRBJ1-1	TGCGCCAGCCGACAGGGGGTGGGCACTGAAGCTTTCTTT	CASRQGVGTEAFF
TRBD1	.	TRBV9	TRBJ1-1	TGTGCCAGCAGCTTACTGGACAGGGCCGCTGAAGCTTTCTTT	CASSLLDRAAEAFF
.	.	TRBV6-1	TRBJ1-2	TGTGCCAGCAGTGAGCCCCGAGGCTATGGCTACACCTTC	CASSEPRGYGYTF
.	.	TRBV4-1	TRBJ1-2	TGCGCCAGCAGCCAAGAAGGGACTGGGGGCTACACCTTC	CASSQEGTGGYTF
TRBD1	.	TRBV27	TRBJ2-7	TGTGCCAGCAGTTTATTGGGGCGGACAGGGTATCTTGAGCAGTACTTC	CASSLLGRTGYLEQYF
TRBD1	.	TRBV28	TRBJ1-6	TGTGCCAGCAGTTTTGACAGGGGAAGGTCACCCCTCCACTTT	CASSFDRGRSPLHF
TRBD1	once	TRBV13	TRBJ2-7	TGTGCCAGCAGCTTAGATAGACAGGGGCGGTACGAGCAGTACTTC	CASSLDRQGRYEQYF
.	.	TRBV7-3	TRBJ2-1	TGTGCCAGCAGCTTAACAGGGGCCGGGTCTGATGAGCAGTTCTTC	CASSLTGAGSDEQFF
TRBD2	.	TRBV11-2	TRBJ2-1	TGTGCCAGCAGCTACGCCGCGGGGGGGAAGAATGAGCAGTTCTTC	CASSYAAGGKNEQFF
.	once	TRBV28	TRBJ2-7	TGTGCCAGCAGTTTTGGCAGGGAGATTCTGGGCTACGAGCAGTACTTC	CASSFGREILGYEQYF
.	.	TRBV5-4	TRBJ2-1	TGTGCCCGCTCCCGGGAACCCGGACAATACAATGAGCAGTTCTTC	CARSREPGQYNEQFF
.	.	TRBV30	TRBJ2-7	TGTGCCTGGCGCCCGGACAGCTCCTACGAGCAGTACTTC	CAWRPDSSYEQYF
TRBD2	.	TRBV5-6	TRBJ2-7	TGTGCCAGCAGCGCGGGGGCCTACGAGCAGTACTTC	CASSAGAYEQYF